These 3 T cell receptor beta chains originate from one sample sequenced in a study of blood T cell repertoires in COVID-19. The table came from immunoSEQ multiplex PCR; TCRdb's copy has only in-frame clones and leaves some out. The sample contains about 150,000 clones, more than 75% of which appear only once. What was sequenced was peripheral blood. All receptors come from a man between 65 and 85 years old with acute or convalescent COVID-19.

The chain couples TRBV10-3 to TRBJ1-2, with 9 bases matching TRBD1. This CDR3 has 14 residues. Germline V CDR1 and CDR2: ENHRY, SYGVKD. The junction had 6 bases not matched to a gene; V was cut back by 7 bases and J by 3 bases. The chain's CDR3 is CAIKPGQGDYGYTF. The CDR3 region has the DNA TGTGCCATCAAACCGGGACAGGGAGACTATGGCTACACCTTC.

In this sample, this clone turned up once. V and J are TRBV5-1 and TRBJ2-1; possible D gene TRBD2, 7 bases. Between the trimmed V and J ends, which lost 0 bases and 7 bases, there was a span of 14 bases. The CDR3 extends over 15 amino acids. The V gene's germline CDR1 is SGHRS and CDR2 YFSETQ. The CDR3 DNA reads TGCGCCAGCAGCTTGGCCGGGGGGCAGGAGAATGAGCAGTTCTTC. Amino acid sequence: CASSLAGGQENEQFF.

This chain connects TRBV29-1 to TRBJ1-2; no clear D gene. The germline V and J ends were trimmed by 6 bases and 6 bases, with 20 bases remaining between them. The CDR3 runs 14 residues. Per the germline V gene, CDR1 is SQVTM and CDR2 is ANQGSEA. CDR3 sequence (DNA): TGCAGCGTGAGCCCCCCCCCAGGAATTGATGGCTACACCTTC. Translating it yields CSVSPPPGIDGYTF. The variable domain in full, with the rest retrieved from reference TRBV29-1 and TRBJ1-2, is SAVISQKPSRDICQRGTSLTIQCQVDSQVTMMFWYRQQPGQSLTLIATANQGSEATYESGFVIDKFPISRPNLTFSTLTVSNMSPEDSSIYLCSVSPPPGIDGYTFGSGTRLTVV.